One sample yielded the 25 T cell receptor beta chains listed below, sequenced in a study of cytotoxic CD8 clonotypes in ibrutinib-treated CLL. The repertoire was sequenced with immunoSEQ multiplex PCR; TCRdb's copy has only in-frame clones and lacks some. The sample records fewer than 400,000 clones, roughly 71% being singletons. The sequencing used PBMCs, collected after 36 months of ibrutinib treatment. These receptors all stem from a human donor with chronic lymphocytic leukemia.

V gene TRBV7-9 combines with J gene TRBJ1-1, with D uncertain. Germline CDR1 reads SEHNR; CDR2 reads FQNEAQ (reference sequence). With 2 bases removed from V and 4 bases from J, the gap between germline ends came to 14 bases. The CDR3 is 15 amino acids. This CDR3 is CASSLRRALATEAFF. The CDR3, as DNA: TGTGCCAGCAGCTTACGTCGGGCCTTGGCCACTGAAGCTTTCTTT.

V gene TRBV19 combines with J gene TRBJ2-1; TRBD2 matches 7 bases. Germline-derived CDR1 and CDR2 are LNHDA and SQIVND (reference sequence). Trimming cost V 4 bases and J 0 bases; bases outside gene matches: 3. CDR3 length equals 15 residues. The CDR3 is CASSTLAASYNEQFF. CDR3 in DNA: TGTGCCAGTAGTACGCTAGCGGCCTCCTACAATGAGCAGTTCTTC.

The genes are TRBV6-1 and TRBJ2-1, with a possible D match to TRBD2 (6 bases). The CDR3 has 15 amino acids. Germline loops: CDR1 MNHNS, CDR2 SASEGT. V was cut by 5 bases and J by 0 bases, with 11 bases left in between. The CDR3 loop reads CASSWRETSYNEQFF. Written as DNA, the CDR3 is TGTGCCAGCAGTTGGAGGGAGACCTCCTACAATGAGCAGTTCTTC.

This chain's CDR3 is CASSPYAVRAIQYF. In DNA, the CDR3 is TGTGCCAGCTCCCCGTATGCGGTTCGGGCCATTCAGTACTTC. The J gene is TRBJ2-4, the V gene TRBV5-5; D is unclear. Germline CDR1 and CDR2: SGHKS and YYEKEE (reference sequence). Trimming removed 7 bases at V and 9 bases at J, with 20 bases between. The length of the CDR3 is 14 residues.

This rearrangement joins TRBV18 to TRBJ1-1; D unclear. Trimming removed 6 bases at V and 8 bases at J, with 13 bases between. The CDR3 is 12 residues long. CDR1 KGHSH and CDR2 LQKENI come from the germline V gene. CDR3 sequence (DNA): TGTGCCAGCTCCACAGCCGAACCGGAAGCTTTCTTT. This encodes CASSTAEPEAFF.

This clone was counted a few times. This chain connects TRBV11-1 to TRBJ2-5, with D possibly being TRBD1 (5 bases). The CDR3 contains 12 residues. Per germline, CDR1 SGHAT and CDR2 FQDESV (reference sequence). Deletions cut 6 bases from V and 7 bases from J, with 12 bases between. CDR3 DNA: TGTGCCAGCAGGGGGCGCGGTGGGACCCAGTACTTC. This codes for CASRGRGGTQYF.

The CDR3 nucleotides read TGTGCCAGCAGTTCCACCGGGACCCTCAATGAGCAGTTCTTC. Amino acid sequence: CASSSTGTLNEQFF. The J gene is TRBJ2-1, the V gene TRBV9; D tentatively reads TRBD1 or TRBD2 (5 bases each). The CDR3 is made up of 14 amino acids. Trimming shortened V by 5 bases and J by 6 bases, and 15 bases separated the two germline ends. Germline V lookup: CDR1 SGDLS, CDR2 YYNGEE.

This clone was observed once. This chain connects TRBV4-2 to TRBJ2-1; D uncertain. V dropped 0 bases and J dropped 4 bases, with 10 bases sitting between them. From germline, CDR1 is LGHNA and CDR2 YNFKEQ. This CDR3 is built from 15 residues. CDR3 in DNA: TGTGCCAGCAGCCAAGAATCCAGGTCATACAATGAGCAGTTCTTC. Protein sequence: CASSQESRSYNEQFF.

The V and J genes are TRBV6-5 and TRBJ2-1; D call uncertain. This CDR3 region has 13 residues. The germline V and J ends were trimmed by 6 bases and 3 bases, with 9 bases remaining between them. Germline V lookup: CDR1 MNHEY, CDR2 SVGAGI. This CDR3 is CASSPFYYNEQFF. Here the CDR3 DNA reads TGTGCCAGCAGCCCTTTTTACTACAATGAGCAGTTCTTC.

This clone has only a few counts. The CDR3 nucleotides read TGTGCCAGCAAAGTGTACTCTGGAAACACCATATATTTT. Its translation: CASKVYSGNTIYF. The genes are TRBV2 and TRBJ1-3, with D hard to call. The CDR3 is made up of 13 amino acids. Germline V gene data show CDR1 as SNHLY and CDR2 as FYNNEI. Trimming shortened V by 7 bases and J by 0 bases, and 7 bases separated the two germline ends.

The chain combines TRBV27 with TRBJ2-3; 16 bases agree with TRBD2. The CDR3 runs 16 residues. CDR1 is MNHEY, CDR2 SMNVEV, per germline (reference sequence). V trimming: 6 bases; J trimming: 7 bases; junction bases outside the gene matches: 7. The CDR3, as DNA: TGTGCCAGCAGCACCCCGGGACTAGCGGGGGGGCATACGCAGTATTTT. This gives the protein CASSTPGLAGGHTQYF.

This clone was observed a handful of times. V is TRBV5-4 and J is TRBJ1-1; 7 bases match TRBD1. V lost 5 bases and J lost 5; bases outside the gene matches: 9. CDR3 length: 14 residues. The germline V gene encodes CDR1 SGHNT and CDR2 YYREEE (reference sequence). The CDR3 loop is CASSSTGLGTEAFF. In DNA form, the CDR3 reads TGTGCCAGCAGTTCGACAGGGTTGGGGACTGAAGCTTTCTTT.

This chain links TRBV5-1 with TRBJ2-2; 8 bases agree with TRBD1. After removal of 2 bases from V and 5 bases from J, the junction contained 14 bases not matched to a gene. CDR3 length: 18 residues. Germline V gene lookup returns CDR1 SGHRS and CDR2 YFSETQ. CDR3 nucleotides: TGCGCCAGCAGCTTCGTCCTCTCTGACAGGGGTTATACCGGGGAGCTGTTTTTT. Protein: CASSFVLSDRGYTGELFF.

This clone was counted only a few times. V is TRBV9 and J is TRBJ2-6; D gene unclear. The length of the CDR3 is 16 residues. V gave up 3 bases and J gave up 0 bases, with 10 bases separating them. Germline V CDR1 and CDR2: SGDLS, YYNGEE. Here the CDR3 reads CASSGVIPSGANVLTF. The CDR3, as DNA: TGTGCCAGCAGCGGTGTAATCCCCTCTGGGGCCAACGTCCTGACTTTC.

The rearrangement joins TRBV4-1 to TRBJ2-2; 14 bases line up with TRBD2. V shed 3 bases, J shed 3 bases, and the junction held 12 bases outside the gene matches. The CDR3 is 20 amino acids. Per germline, CDR1 MGHRA and CDR2 YSYEKL. Here the CDR3 reads CASSQPGLAGAGFDTGELFF. The CDR3 DNA reads TGCGCCAGCAGCCAGCCGGGACTAGCGGGGGCGGGGTTCGACACCGGGGAGCTGTTTTTT.

Regarding this clone: Different DNA sequences within this sample yield the same CDR3. The chain recombines TRBV7-2 with TRBJ1-5, with 8 bases identical to TRBD1. The CDR3 has 14 amino acids. CDR1 is SGHTA and CDR2 is FQGNSA in the germline V gene. The V gene end was trimmed by 5 bases and the J gene end by 4 bases; junction bases not matched to a gene: 4. CDR3 in amino acids: CASSPTGGNQPQHF. The CDR3 coding sequence is TGTGCCAGCAGCCCCACAGGGGGTAATCAGCCCCAGCATTTT.

The gene calls are TRBV29-1 and TRBJ2-3; D might be TRBD2 (6 bases). The V end lost 4 bases, the J end lost 0 bases, and 14 bases lay between the germline ends. Germline-derived CDR1 and CDR2 are SQVTM and ANQGSEA. The CDR3 totals 15 residues. The CDR3 spells CSVARDFRSTDTQYF. The DNA for the CDR3 is TGCAGCGTTGCCCGGGACTTCCGAAGCACAGATACGCAGTATTTT.

The V gene is TRBV6-1, the J gene TRBJ1-1, with D tentatively TRBD1 (6 bases). V was cut by 5 bases and J by 8 bases, with 12 bases left in between. The CDR3 covers 12 residues. The germline gives CDR1 MNHNS, CDR2 SASEGT. CDR3 in DNA: TGTGCCAGCAGTTCTAAAGACAGGGAAGCTTTCTTT. This gives the protein CASSSKDREAFF.

The chain has TRBV5-4 and TRBJ2-1; 9 bases map to TRBD1. V was pared by 4 bases and J by 7 bases, with 12 bases of the junction left unmatched. The CDR3 loop spans 16 amino acids. Germline CDR1 and CDR2: SGHNT and YYREEE (reference sequence). CDR3 DNA: TGTGCCAGCAGCGCGCCCGGGACAGGGCGTTTAAATGAGCAGTTCTTC. The encoded protein is CASSAPGTGRLNEQFF. The complete variable domain, with remaining parts taken from reference TRBV5-4 and TRBJ2-1, reads ETGVTQSPTHLIKTRGQQVTLRCSSQSGHNTVSWYQQALGQGPQFIFQYYREEENGRGNFPPRFSGLQFPNYSSELNVNALELDDSALYLCASSAPGTGRLNEQFFGPGTRLTVL.

CDR3 amino acids: CASSPQGAYGYTF. The DNA for the CDR3 is TGTGCCAGCAGCCCACAGGGGGCCTATGGCTACACCTTC. This rearrangement joins TRBV7-8 to TRBJ1-2; TRBD1 matches at 9 bases. The CDR3 runs 13 residues. Germline V CDR1 and CDR2: SGHVS, FQNEAQ. V lost 5 bases to trimming and J lost 4 bases; unmatched junction nucleotides: 2.

The V call is TRBV7-8, the J call TRBJ2-7; TRBD2 is a possible D gene (5 bases). CDR1 and CDR2 from the germline V gene are SGHVS and FQNEAQ. The V gene lost 1 base and the J gene lost 7 bases, with 14 bases spanning the gap. This CDR3 is built from 14 residues. The CDR3 region has the DNA TGTGCCAGCAGCTTAGTTGGAGTCGCGGGTGAGCAGTACTTC. Translating it yields CASSLVGVAGEQYF. Complete variable domain (other parts from reference TRBV7-8 and TRBJ2-7): GAGVSQSPRYKVAKRGQDVALRCDPISGHVSLFWYQQALGQGPEFLTYFQNEAQLDKSGLPSDRFFAERPEGSVSTLKIQRTQQEDSAVYLCASSLVGVAGEQYFGPGTRLTVT.

This sequence joins TRBV4-1 and TRBJ1-2; 10 nucleotides align to TRBD1. The CDR3 consists of 18 residues. Germline values: CDR1 MGHRA, CDR2 YSYEKL. With V trimmed by 3 bases and J by 5 bases, 15 bases remained unmatched. The CDR3 DNA reads as TGCGCCAGCAGCCAGACGCCCGGGACAGGGGACGCGTGGTATGGCTACACCTTC. Translating gives CASSQTPGTGDAWYGYTF.

The chain has TRBV29-1 and TRBJ1-2; no reliable D call. Trimming stripped 0 bases from V and 5 bases from J, with 10 bases between. The CDR3 loop spans 13 amino acids. Germline loops: CDR1 SQVTM, CDR2 ANQGSEA. CDR3 amino acids: CSVEDPQSYGYTF. In DNA, the CDR3 is TGCAGCGTTGAAGATCCTCAGAGTTATGGCTACACCTTC.

Only a few counts were recorded for this clone. This rearrangement joins TRBV5-4 to TRBJ1-6; D is possibly TRBD1 (5 bases). CDR3 length: 13 residues. Looked up from germline, CDR1 is SGHNT and CDR2 is YYREEE (reference sequence). V lost 5 bases, J lost 7 bases, and 10 bases lay in between. The CDR3 reads CASSGADNSPLHF. In DNA form, the CDR3 reads TGTGCCAGCAGTGGGGCAGACAATTCACCCCTCCACTTT. Together with reference TRBV5-4 and TRBJ1-6, the CDR3 gives the full variable domain: ETGVTQSPTHLIKTRGQQVTLRCSSQSGHNTVSWYQQALGQGPQFIFQYYREEENGRGNFPPRFSGLQFPNYSSELNVNALELDDSALYLCASSGADNSPLHFGNGTRLTVT.

The V gene is TRBV6-1, the J gene TRBJ1-1; D remains unclear. The germline V gene has CDR1 MNHNS and CDR2 SASEGT. The V end was cut by 8 bases, the J end by 1 base, with 2 bases between. This CDR3 is 10 amino acids long. DNA of the CDR3: TGTGCCAGCGGGAACACTGAAGCTTTCTTT. It translates to CASGNTEAFF.